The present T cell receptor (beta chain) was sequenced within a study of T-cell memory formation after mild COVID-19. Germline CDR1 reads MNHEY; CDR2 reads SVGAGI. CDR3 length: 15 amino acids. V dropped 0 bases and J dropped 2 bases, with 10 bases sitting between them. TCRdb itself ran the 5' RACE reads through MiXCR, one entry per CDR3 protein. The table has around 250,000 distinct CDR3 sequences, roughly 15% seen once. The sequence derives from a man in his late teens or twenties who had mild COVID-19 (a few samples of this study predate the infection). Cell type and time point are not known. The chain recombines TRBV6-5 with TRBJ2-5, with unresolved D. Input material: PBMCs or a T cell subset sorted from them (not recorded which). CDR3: CASSYSPRAQETQYF. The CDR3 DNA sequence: TGTGCCAGCAGTTACTCCCCCCGGGCTCAAGAGACCCAGTACTTC.